The clone carrying this TCR beta chain showed up many times. The antigen is unknown. This sample stems from a study of T cells in Graves' hyperthyroidism and ophthalmopathy. Whole-study findings and limits: From stable hyperthyroidism, ophthalmopathy was set apart by a 13 V-J model.

A patient was excluded if there was uncontrolled infection, other autoimmune disease, pregnancy or lactation. This CDR3 has 13 amino acids. V was shortened by 8 bases and J by 3 bases, with 10 bases between the two germline ends. Germline CDR1 reads MDHEN; CDR2 reads SYDVKM. The CDR3 regions of TCR beta were amplified from RNA transcripts. Initially, a first-round RT-PCR of the TCR CDR3 employed the HTBI primer set. TCRdb re-called the multiplex PCR reads through MiXCR, storing one row per CDR3 protein. The sample records 400,000 to 600,000 distinct CDR3 sequences, 15% to 20% being singletons. This chain links TRBV28 with TRBJ2-2, with D hard to call. The sequence was obtained from a woman aged 30 to 39 with Graves' ophthalmopathy. Sequencing used blood. CDR3 nucleotides: TGTGCCAGCCGAACCACTTACACCGGGGAGCTGTTTTTT. Its protein is CASRTTYTGELFF.